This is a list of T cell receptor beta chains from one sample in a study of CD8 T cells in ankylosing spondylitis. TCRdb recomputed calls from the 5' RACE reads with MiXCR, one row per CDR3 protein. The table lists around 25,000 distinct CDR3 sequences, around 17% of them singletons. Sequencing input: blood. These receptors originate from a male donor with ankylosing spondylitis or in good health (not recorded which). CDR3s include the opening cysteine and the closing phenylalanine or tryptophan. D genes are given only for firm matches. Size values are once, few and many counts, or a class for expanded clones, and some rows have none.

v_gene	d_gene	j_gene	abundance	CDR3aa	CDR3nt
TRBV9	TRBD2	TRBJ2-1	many	CASSQGLAIDDEQFF	TGTGCCAGCAGTCAGGGACTAGCGATTGACGATGAGCAGTTCTTC
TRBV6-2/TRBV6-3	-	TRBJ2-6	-	CASRPAGVGANVLTF	TGTGCCAGCAGGCCAGCAGGGGTCGGGGCCAACGTCCTGACTTTC
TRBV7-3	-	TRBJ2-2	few	CASKSGSNTGELFF	TGTGCCAGCAAATCGGGGTCGAACACCGGGGAGCTGTTTTTT
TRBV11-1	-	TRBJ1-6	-	CASSLAPRKNSPLHF	TGTGCCAGCAGCTTAGCCCCAAGGAAGAATTCACCCCTCCACTTT
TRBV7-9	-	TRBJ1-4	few	CASSYTGSGEKLFF	TGTGCCAGCAGCTACACAGGGTCTGGAGAAAAACTGTTTTTT
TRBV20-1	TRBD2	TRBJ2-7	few	CSGTSGGTYEQYF	TGCAGTGGCACTAGCGGGGGGACCTACGAGCAGTACTTC
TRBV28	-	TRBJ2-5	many	CASSFQRVQETQYF	TGTGCCAGCAGTTTCCAGCGGGTTCAAGAGACCCAGTACTTC
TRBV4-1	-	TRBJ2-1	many	CASSQGHRGEQFF	TGCGCCAGCAGCCAAGGTCATAGGGGTGAGCAGTTCTTC
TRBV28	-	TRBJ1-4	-	CASSSRGANNEKLFF	TGTGCCAGCAGTTCGCGAGGGGCGAACAATGAAAAACTGTTTTTT
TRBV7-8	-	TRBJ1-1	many	CASSLAARNTEAFF	TGTGCCAGCAGCTTAGCAGCTCGGAACACTGAAGCTTTCTTT
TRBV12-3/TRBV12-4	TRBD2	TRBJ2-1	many	CASSVPGLAGGLDEQFF	TGTGCCAGCAGTGTTCCGGGACTAGCGGGGGGGTTGGATGAGCAGTTCTTC
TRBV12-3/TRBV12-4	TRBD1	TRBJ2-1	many	CASTSGTGGSEQFF	TGTGCCAGCACCTCCGGGACAGGGGGCAGTGAGCAGTTCTTC
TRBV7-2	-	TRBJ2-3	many	CASSRDGSTDTQYF	TGTGCCAGCAGCAGGGACGGTAGCACAGATACGCAGTATTTT
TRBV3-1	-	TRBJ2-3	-	CASSHLGGGTSTDTQYF	TGTGCCAGCAGCCATTTAGGAGGCGGGACTAGCACAGATACGCAGTATTTT
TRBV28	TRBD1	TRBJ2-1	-	CASSYETGQGPYNEQFF	TGTGCCAGCAGCTATGAAACGGGACAGGGACCCTACAATGAGCAGTTCTTC
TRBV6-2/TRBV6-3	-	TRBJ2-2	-	CASSYLGPTSNTGELFF	TGTGCCAGCAGTTACCTGGGGCCTACCTCGAACACCGGGGAGCTGTTTTTT
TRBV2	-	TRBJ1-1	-	CASSIAYTEAFF	TGTGCCAGCAGTATAGCGTACACTGAAGCTTTCTTT
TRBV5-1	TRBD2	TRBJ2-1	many	CASSISGVAYNEQFF	TGCGCCAGCAGCATTAGCGGGGTTGCCTACAATGAGCAGTTCTTC
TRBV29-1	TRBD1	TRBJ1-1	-	CSAETGANTEAFF	TGCAGCGCCGAGACAGGGGCGAACACTGAAGCTTTCTTT
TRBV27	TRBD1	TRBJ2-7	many	CASSSYRTGHEQYF	TGTGCCAGCAGTTCCTACAGGACAGGTCACGAGCAGTACTTC
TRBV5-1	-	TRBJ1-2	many	CASSLGGGKDGYTF	TGCGCCAGCAGCTTGGGTGGAGGGAAGGACGGCTACACCTTC
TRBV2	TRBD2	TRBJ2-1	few	CASSGLAGVGEQFF	TGTGCCAGCAGTGGACTAGCGGGAGTGGGTGAGCAGTTCTTC
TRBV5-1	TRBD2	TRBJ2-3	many	CASRRSGGSTDTQYF	TGCGCCAGCAGACGGAGCGGGGGAAGCACAGATACGCAGTATTTT
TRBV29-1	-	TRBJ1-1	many	CSVLQGTPEAFF	TGCAGCGTTTTGCAGGGGACTCCTGAAGCTTTCTTT
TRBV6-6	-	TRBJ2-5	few	CASSYSRQTQETQYF	TGTGCCAGCAGTTACTCCAGACAGACCCAAGAGACCCAGTACTTC
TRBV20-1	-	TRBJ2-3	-	CSASVGRGTDTQYF	TGCAGTGCTAGTGTCGGGCGGGGCACAGATACGCAGTATTTT
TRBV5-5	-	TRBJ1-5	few	CASSLVWGQPQHF	TGTGCCAGCAGCTTGGTTTGGGGCCAGCCCCAGCATTTT
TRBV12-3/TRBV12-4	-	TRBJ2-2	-	CASNRRGTGVSPGSCFF	-
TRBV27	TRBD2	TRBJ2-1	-	CASSFTSGAYNEQFF	TGTGCCAGCAGCTTTACTAGCGGGGCTTACAATGAGCAGTTCTTC
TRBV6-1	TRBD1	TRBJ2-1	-	CASRGTGYEQFF	TGTGCCAGCAGGGGGACAGGGTATGAGCAGTTCTTC
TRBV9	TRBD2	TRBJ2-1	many	CASSVGEGRNEQFF	TGTGCCAGCAGCGTCGGGGAGGGGAGGAATGAGCAGTTCTTC
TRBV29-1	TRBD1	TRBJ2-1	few	CSVPATTGGRNEQFF	TGCAGTGTGCCGGCGACAACAGGGGGCCGCAATGAGCAGTTCTTC
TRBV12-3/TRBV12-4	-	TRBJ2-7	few	CASSPSFGEQYF	TGTGCCAGCAGTCCTTCCTTTGGGGAGCAGTACTTC
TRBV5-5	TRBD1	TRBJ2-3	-	CASSFLRTGMTDTQYF	TGTGCCAGCAGCTTCCTCAGGACAGGGATGACAGATACGCAGTATTTT
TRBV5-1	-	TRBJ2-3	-	CASSLDVGHTDTQYF	TGCGCCAGCAGCTTGGATGTTGGGCACACAGATACGCAGTATTTT
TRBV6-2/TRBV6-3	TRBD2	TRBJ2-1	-	CASRSTGLGMGEQFF	TGTGCCAGCAGGTCTACGGGACTAGGAATGGGTGAGCAGTTCTTC
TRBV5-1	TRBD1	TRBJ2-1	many	CASSLAGQGYNEQFF	TGCGCCAGCAGCTTGGCGGGACAGGGGTACAATGAGCAGTTCTTC
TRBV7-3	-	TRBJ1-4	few	CASSETGVGANEKLFF	TGTGCCAGCAGCGAGACAGGTGTTGGGGCTAATGAAAAACTGTTTTTT
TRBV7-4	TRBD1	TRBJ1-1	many	CASSLSQGGLGTEAFF	TGTGCCAGCAGCTTATCACAGGGGGGGCTGGGCACTGAAGCTTTCTTT
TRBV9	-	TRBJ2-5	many	CASSARGGNFQETQYF	TGTGCCAGCAGCGCCAGGGGGGGGAATTTCCAAGAGACCCAGTACTTC
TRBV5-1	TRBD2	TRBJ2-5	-	CASSLASGRYETQYF	TGCGCCAGCAGCTTGGCTAGCGGGAGGTACGAGACCCAGTACTTC
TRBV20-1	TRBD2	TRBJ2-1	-	CSAKFGGGANEQFF	TGCAGTGCCAAGTTTGGCGGGGGAGCAAATGAGCAGTTCTTC
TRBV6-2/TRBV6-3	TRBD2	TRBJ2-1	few	CASSYSFPGGQQFF	TGTGCCAGCAGTTACTCGTTCCCGGGAGGGCAGCAGTTCTTC
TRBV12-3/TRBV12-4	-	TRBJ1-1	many	CASSLKKSAEAFF	TGTGCCAGCAGTTTAAAAAAATCCGCTGAAGCTTTCTTT
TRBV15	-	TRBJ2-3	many	CATSRRDTSTDTQYF	TGTGCCACCAGCAGGCGGGACACAAGCACAGATACGCAGTATTTT
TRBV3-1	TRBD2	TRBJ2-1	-	CASSHRLAGDYEQFF	TGTGCCAGCAGCCACCGACTAGCGGGCGACTATGAGCAGTTCTTC
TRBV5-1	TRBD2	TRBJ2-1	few	CASSLSGGAGNEQFF	TGCGCCAGCAGCTTGAGCGGGGGGGCGGGTAATGAGCAGTTCTTC
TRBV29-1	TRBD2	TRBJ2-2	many	CSVVGSVAGTVGELFF	TGCAGCGTTGTTGGGTCGGTAGCGGGGACGGTCGGGGAGCTGTTTTTT
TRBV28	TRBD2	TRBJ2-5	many	CASSPGLANQETQYF	TGTGCCAGCAGTCCGGGACTAGCGAACCAAGAGACCCAGTACTTC
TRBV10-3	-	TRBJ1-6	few	CAISPSPYNSPLHF	TGTGCCATCAGCCCTTCGCCCTATAATTCACCCCTCCACTTT
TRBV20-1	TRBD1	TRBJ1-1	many	CSARDRDRLAFF	TGCAGTGCTAGAGACCGGGACAGGTTGGCTTTCTTT
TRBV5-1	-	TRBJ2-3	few	CASSLHGNGRGTDTQYF	TGCGCCAGCAGCTTGCACGGTAACGGGAGAGGCACAGATACGCAGTATTTT
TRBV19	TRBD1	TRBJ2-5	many	CASRRQGFGETQYF	TGTGCCAGTAGAAGACAGGGTTTCGGTGAGACCCAGTACTTC
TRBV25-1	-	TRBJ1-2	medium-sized	CASSQQGVRYTF	TGTGCCAGCAGTCAGCAGGGAGTGCGCTACACCTTC
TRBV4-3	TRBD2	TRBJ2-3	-	CASSQDNSGRARSDTQYF	TGCGCCAGCAGCCAAGATAATAGCGGGAGGGCAAGGTCCGATACGCAGTATTTT
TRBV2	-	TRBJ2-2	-	CASRGATGELFF	TGTGCCAGCAGGGGGGCAACCGGGGAGCTGTTTTTT
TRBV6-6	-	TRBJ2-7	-	CASSLNRFPYEQYF	TGTGCCAGCAGTTTAAACAGGTTCCCCTACGAGCAGTACTTC
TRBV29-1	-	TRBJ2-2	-	CSVDRSGELFF	TGCAGCGTTGATAGGTCCGGGGAGCTGTTTTTT
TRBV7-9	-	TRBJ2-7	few	CASSLDRVYEQYF	TGTGCCAGCAGCTTAGACAGGGTCTACGAGCAGTACTTC
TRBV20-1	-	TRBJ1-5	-	CSARDGGSNQPQHF	TGCAGTGCTAGAGATGGAGGCAGCAATCAGCCCCAGCATTTT